The subject of this entry is one T cell receptor (beta chain). What it binds is unknown. The test was conducted at deep level. Generated by immunoSEQ multiplex PCR, the TCRdb table keeps only in-frame clones and is missing some. This sample has some 490,000 clones, with roughly 80% found just once. The sample comes from a study of shared clonotypes between healthy human individuals. Study results and limitations: Only blood was sampled, and tissue TCR repertoires likely differ from blood ones. Clonotype sharing among donors, it was expected, would be affected by sequencing depth.

Roughly 84 million PBMCs served as the genomic DNA source for unsorted samples. CDR3 length: 13 amino acids. Per the germline V gene, CDR1 is SGHNT and CDR2 is YENEEA. V was pared by 5 bases and J by 6 bases, with 11 bases between. The chain recombines TRBV11-3 with TRBJ2-1; no clear D gene. Sequencing used PBMCs. This clonotype was obtained from a middle-aged woman in good health. Some clones in this sample may be carry-over from other donors' samples. This chain's CDR3 is CASSSFRVNEQFF. In DNA form, the CDR3 reads TGTGCCAGCAGCAGCTTCCGGGTCAATGAGCAGTTCTTC.